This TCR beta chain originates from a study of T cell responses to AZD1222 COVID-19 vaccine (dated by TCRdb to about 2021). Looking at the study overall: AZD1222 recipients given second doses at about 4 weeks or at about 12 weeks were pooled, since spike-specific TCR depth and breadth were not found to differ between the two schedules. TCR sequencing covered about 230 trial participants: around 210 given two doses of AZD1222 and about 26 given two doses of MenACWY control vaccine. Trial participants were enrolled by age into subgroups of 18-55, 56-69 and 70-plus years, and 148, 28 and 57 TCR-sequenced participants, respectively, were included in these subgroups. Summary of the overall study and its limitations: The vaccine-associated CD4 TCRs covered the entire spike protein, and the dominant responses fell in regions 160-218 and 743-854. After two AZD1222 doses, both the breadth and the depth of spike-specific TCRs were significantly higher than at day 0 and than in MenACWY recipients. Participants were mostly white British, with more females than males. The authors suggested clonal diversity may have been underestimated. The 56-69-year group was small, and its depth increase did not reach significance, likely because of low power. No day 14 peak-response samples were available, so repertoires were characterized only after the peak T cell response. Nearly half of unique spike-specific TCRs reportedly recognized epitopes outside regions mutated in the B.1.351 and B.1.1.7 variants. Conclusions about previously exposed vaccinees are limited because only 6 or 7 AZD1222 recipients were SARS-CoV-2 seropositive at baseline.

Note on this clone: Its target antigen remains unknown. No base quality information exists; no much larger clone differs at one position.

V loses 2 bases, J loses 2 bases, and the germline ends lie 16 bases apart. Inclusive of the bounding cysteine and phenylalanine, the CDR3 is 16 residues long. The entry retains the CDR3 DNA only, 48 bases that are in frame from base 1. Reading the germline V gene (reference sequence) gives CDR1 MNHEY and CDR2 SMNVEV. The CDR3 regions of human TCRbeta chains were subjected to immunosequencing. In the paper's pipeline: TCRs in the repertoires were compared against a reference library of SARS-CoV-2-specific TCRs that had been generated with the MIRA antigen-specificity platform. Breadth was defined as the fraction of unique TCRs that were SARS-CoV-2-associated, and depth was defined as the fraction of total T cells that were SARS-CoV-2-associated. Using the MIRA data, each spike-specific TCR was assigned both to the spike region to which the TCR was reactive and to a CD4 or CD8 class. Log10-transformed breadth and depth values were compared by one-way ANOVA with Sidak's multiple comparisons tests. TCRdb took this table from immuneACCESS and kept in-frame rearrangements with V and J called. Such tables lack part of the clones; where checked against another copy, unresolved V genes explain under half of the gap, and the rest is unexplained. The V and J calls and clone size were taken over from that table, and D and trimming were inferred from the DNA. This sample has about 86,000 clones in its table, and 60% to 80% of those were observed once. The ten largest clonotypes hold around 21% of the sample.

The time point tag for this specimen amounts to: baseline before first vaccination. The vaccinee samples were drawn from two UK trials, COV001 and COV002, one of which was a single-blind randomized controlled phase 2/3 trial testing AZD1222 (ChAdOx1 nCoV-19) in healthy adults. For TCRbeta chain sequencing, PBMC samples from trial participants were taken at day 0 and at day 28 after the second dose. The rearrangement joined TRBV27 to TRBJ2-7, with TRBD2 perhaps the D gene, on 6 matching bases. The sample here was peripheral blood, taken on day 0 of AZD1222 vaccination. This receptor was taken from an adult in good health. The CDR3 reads CASSLGGANLAYEQYF. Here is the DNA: TGTGCCAGCAGTTTAGGAGGGGCCAACCTCGCCTACGAGCAGTACTTC.